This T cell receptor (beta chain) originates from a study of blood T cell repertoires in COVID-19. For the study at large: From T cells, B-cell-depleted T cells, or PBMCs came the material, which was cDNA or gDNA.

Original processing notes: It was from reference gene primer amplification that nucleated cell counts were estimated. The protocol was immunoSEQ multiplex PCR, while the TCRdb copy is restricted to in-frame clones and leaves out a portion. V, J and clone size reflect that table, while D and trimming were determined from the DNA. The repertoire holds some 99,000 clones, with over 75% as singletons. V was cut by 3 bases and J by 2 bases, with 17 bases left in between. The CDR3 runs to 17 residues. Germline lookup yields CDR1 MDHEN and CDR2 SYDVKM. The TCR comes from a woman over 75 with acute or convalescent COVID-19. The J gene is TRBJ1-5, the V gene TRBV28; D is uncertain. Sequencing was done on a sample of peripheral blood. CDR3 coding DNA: TGTGCCAGCAGTTTGCAACAACTAAATTGGGGCAATCAGCCCCAGCATTTT. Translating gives CASSLQQLNWGNQPQHF.